This TCR beta chain was found in a study of glioma-infiltrating T cells after dendritic cell vaccination. About the research overall: Monocyte-derived dendritic cells, cultured roughly 7 days with IL-4 and GM-CSF, were pulsed with autologous tumor lysate.

The immunoSEQ assay amplified TCRB CDR3 from up to 2 ug DNA. This table comes from immunoSEQ multiplex PCR, and its TCRdb copy is limited to in-frame clones, with some not included. Of about 94,000 clones detected, around 80% appear once; the ten largest clones hold about 5.7%. This CDR3 contains 17 residues. Germline CDR1 is SEHNR and CDR2 is FQNEAQ (reference sequence). Deletions cut 2 bases from V and 7 bases from J, with 18 bases between. Time point: after dendritic cell vaccination, including at tumor progression/relapse. Sequenced material: blood, taken after dendritic cell vaccination. V gene TRBV7-9 combines with J gene TRBJ1-6, with a weak D call TRBD1 (6 bases). The TCR sequence derives from a human donor with glioblastoma. As DNA, the CDR3 is TGTGCCAGCAGCTTATTCCTCACGGGGAGGGGGAATTCACCCCTCCACTTT. Amino acids: CASSLFLTGRGNSPLHF.